This is a list of T cell receptor beta chains from one sample in a study of T cell repertoires in cytomegalovirus infection. TCRdb re-called the reads through MiXCR, storing one row per CDR3 protein. The sample holds about a million distinct CDR3 sequences, roughly a third seen once. Their antigens are not known. This sample comprised cultured CD8+ T cells from PBMCs, obtained from culture after CMV antigen stimulation. The receptors come from a human donor in good health (CMV status not recorded). Some clones in this sample may be carry-over from other donors' samples. Both conserved end residues are part of each CDR3. D genes are given only for firm matches. Only some rows state a clone size, as once, few, many or a class for expanded clones.

DNA: TGCAGTGCTAGCGAGGGACAGGGGGCTTACGAGCAGTACTTC; CDR3: CSASEGQGAYEQYF; D: TRBD1; size: .; V: TRBV20-1; J: TRBJ2-7
DNA: TGTGCCAGCAGTTACTCGGGACAGGGGGTCCAAGAGACCCAGTACTTC; CDR3: CASSYSGQGVQETQYF; D: TRBD1; size: .; V: TRBV6-6; J: TRBJ2-5
DNA: TGTGCCAGCAGCCGAAGACAGGCCTTCGACAATCAGCCCCAGCATTTT; CDR3: CASSRRQAFDNQPQHF; D: .; size: .; V: TRBV6-5; J: TRBJ1-5
DNA: TGTGCCAGCACCCTGAACCCCTACGAGCAGTACTTC; CDR3: CASTLNPYEQYF; D: .; size: .; V: TRBV7-9; J: TRBJ2-7
DNA: TGCAGTCCGGGGGGGAACACAGATACGCAGTATTTT; CDR3: CSPGGNTDTQYF; D: TRBD2; size: .; V: TRBV20-1; J: TRBJ2-3
DNA: TGTGCCAGCAGCTTAGATGGGACTGCGAAAAACATTCAGTACTTC; CDR3: CASSLDGTAKNIQYF; D: .; size: .; V: TRBV7-6; J: TRBJ2-4
DNA: TGTGCCAGTAGTATTCGGGACAGGGTGGCCGGGGAGCTGTTTTTT; CDR3: CASSIRDRVAGELFF; D: TRBD1; size: .; V: TRBV19; J: TRBJ2-2
DNA: TGTGCCAGCACCCAGGGAGCGGGGGAAGCAGATACGCAGTATTTT; CDR3: CASTQGAGEADTQYF; D: TRBD2; size: .; V: TRBV7-9; J: TRBJ2-3
DNA: TGTGCCAGCAGCTTAAGGGGCGGGGGGATCCAAGAGACCCAGTACTTC; CDR3: CASSLRGGGIQETQYF; D: TRBD2; size: few; V: TRBV11-2; J: TRBJ2-5
DNA: TGTGCCAGCACCCGAGGGACTAGCAAAGATACGCAGTATTTT; CDR3: CASTRGTSKDTQYF; D: TRBD2; size: .; V: TRBV9; J: TRBJ2-3
DNA: TGTGCCAGCTCACCAAGTACGGTTTTGGAGACCCAGTACTTC; CDR3: CASSPSTVLETQYF; D: .; size: .; V: TRBV18; J: TRBJ2-5
DNA: TGTGCCATCAGTGCGAGTCATAGCGGGGGCGCCAACACAGATACGCAGTATTTT; CDR3: CAISASHSGGANTDTQYF; D: TRBD2; size: .; V: TRBV10-3; J: TRBJ2-3
DNA: TGTGCCAGCAGCCAAGATGGGCAGGGGGCATACGGCTACACCTTC; CDR3: CASSQDGQGAYGYTF; D: TRBD1; size: .; V: TRBV4-2; J: TRBJ1-2
DNA: TGTGCCAGCAGCCTCGACCGGGGCATGAACACTGAAGCTTTCTTT; CDR3: CASSLDRGMNTEAFF; D: .; size: many; V: TRBV5-6; J: TRBJ1-1
DNA: TGTGCCAGCTTTGACCCGGCTAGCGGGGGGGCAGGCCCCTACAATGAGCAGTTCTTC; CDR3: CASFDPASGGAGPYNEQFF; D: TRBD2; size: .; V: TRBV7-9; J: TRBJ2-1
DNA: TGTGCCAGCAGTTTCAAGGAGCTGAACACTGAAGCTTTCTTT; CDR3: CASSFKELNTEAFF; D: .; size: few; V: TRBV28; J: TRBJ1-1
DNA: TGTGCCAGCAGCTTGGCGGTACGACTAGCGGGGAACACAGATACGCAGTATTTT; CDR3: CASSLAVRLAGNTDTQYF; D: TRBD2; size: .; V: TRBV5-4; J: TRBJ2-3
DNA: TGTGCCAGCAGTCCCTCGACAGGAAACTTTTTCTATGGCTACACCTTC; CDR3: CASSPSTGNFFYGYTF; D: .; size: few; V: TRBV27; J: TRBJ1-2
DNA: TGTGCCAGCATGCGACAGGGGGCTGACGGCTACACCTTC; CDR3: CASMRQGADGYTF; D: TRBD1; size: few; V: TRBV7-6; J: TRBJ1-2
DNA: TGTGCCAGCAGATCTAGCGGGGTGCGCACAGATACGCAGTATTTT; CDR3: CASRSSGVRTDTQYF; D: TRBD2; size: few; V: TRBV5-5; J: TRBJ2-3
DNA: TGTGCCAGCAGTTACCGGCCCCTCCGCGACACCGGGGAGCTGTTTTTT; CDR3: CASSYRPLRDTGELFF; D: .; size: .; V: TRBV6-5; J: TRBJ2-2
DNA: TGTGCCAGCAGCGACAGTCTCTCTGGAAACACCATATATTTT; CDR3: CASSDSLSGNTIYF; D: .; size: .; V: TRBV6-5; J: TRBJ1-3
DNA: TGTGCCAGCCCGGGACCACGGTACAATGAGCAGTTCTTC; CDR3: CASPGPRYNEQFF; D: .; size: .; V: TRBV5-4; J: TRBJ2-1
DNA: TGCGCCAGCAGCCAAGATTCGACAGTACCCTCTGGGGCCAACGTCCTGACTTTC; CDR3: CASSQDSTVPSGANVLTF; D: .; size: .; V: TRBV4-3; J: TRBJ2-6
DNA: TGTGCCAGCAGTTACTCGCCGAATTCCTATGGCTACACCTTC; CDR3: CASSYSPNSYGYTF; D: .; size: few; V: TRBV6-5; J: TRBJ1-2
DNA: TGCGCCAGCAGCCAGCAAACACAGGGAAGAAATTCACCCCTCCACTTT; CDR3: CASSQQTQGRNSPLHF; D: .; size: few; V: TRBV4-1; J: TRBJ1-6
DNA: TGTGTCAGCAGCGAGGGACGGACGACCACTCACTATAATTCACCCCTCCACTTT; CDR3: CVSSEGRTTTHYNSPLHF; D: .; size: .; V: TRBV7-8; J: TRBJ1-6
DNA: TGTGCTAGTGGTTTCAGTGCGGTCCCGATCGGCAATGAGCAGTTCTTC; CDR3: CASGFSAVPIGNEQFF; D: .; size: few; V: TRBV12-5; J: TRBJ2-1
DNA: TGTGCCAGCAGCCGACCGGAGGGCAGGACAGATACGCAGTATTTT; CDR3: CASSRPEGRTDTQYF; D: .; size: few; V: TRBV11-1; J: TRBJ2-3
DNA: TGTGCCGGGCGGAAAGGGTTAAATGAGCAGTTCTTC; CDR3: CAGRKGLNEQFF; D: .; size: once; V: TRBV28; J: TRBJ2-1
DNA: TGTGCCAGCAGCGGTCGGGACGAGGTCACCGGGGAGCTGTTTTTT; CDR3: CASSGRDEVTGELFF; D: .; size: few; V: TRBV7-9; J: TRBJ2-2
DNA: TGTGCCAGCAGTTACTCCCACAGGGGAGTGGACACTGAAGCTTTCTTT; CDR3: CASSYSHRGVDTEAFF; D: TRBD1; size: .; V: TRBV6-5; J: TRBJ1-1